Described below is a single T cell receptor (beta chain) sequence and its context. With 3 bases removed from V and 1 base from J, the gap between germline ends came to 9 bases. The CDR3 extends over 14 amino acids. Germline lookup yields CDR1 SNHLY and CDR2 FYNNEI. Some clones are missing from TCRdb's copy, which holds only in-frame ones; the method was immunoSEQ multiplex PCR. The sample lists 55,000 to 65,000 clones, more than 65% occurring once. The data belong to a study of OX40 agonist ivuxolimab in advanced cancers. Blood draws occurred at baseline, cycle 4 day 1, and cycle 7 day 1. The sample was CD4+ or CD8+ T cells sorted from blood, taken in a trial of the OX40 agonist ivuxolimab. This TCR came from an adult with an advanced solid tumor such as melanoma, head and neck, liver or kidney cancer. This chain connects TRBV2 to TRBJ1-1; D unclear. For the CDR3, the DNA is TGTGCCAGCAGTGAGGGAATTCCGAACACTGAAGCTTTCTTT. Amino acids: CASSEGIPNTEAFF.